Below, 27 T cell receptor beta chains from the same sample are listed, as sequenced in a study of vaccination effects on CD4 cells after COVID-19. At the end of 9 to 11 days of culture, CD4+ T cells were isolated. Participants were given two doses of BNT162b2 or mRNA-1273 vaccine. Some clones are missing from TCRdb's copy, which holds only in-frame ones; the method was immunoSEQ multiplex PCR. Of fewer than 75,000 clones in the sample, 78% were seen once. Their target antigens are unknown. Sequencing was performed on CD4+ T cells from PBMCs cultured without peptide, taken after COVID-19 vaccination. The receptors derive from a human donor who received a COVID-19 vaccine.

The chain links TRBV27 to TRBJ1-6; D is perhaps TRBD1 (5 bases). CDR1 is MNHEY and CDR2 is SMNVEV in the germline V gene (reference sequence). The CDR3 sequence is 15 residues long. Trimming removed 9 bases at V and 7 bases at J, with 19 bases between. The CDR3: CASSPPQEGNSPLHF. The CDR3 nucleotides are TGTGCCAGTTCCCCTCCTCAGGAGGGGAATTCACCCCTCCACTTT.

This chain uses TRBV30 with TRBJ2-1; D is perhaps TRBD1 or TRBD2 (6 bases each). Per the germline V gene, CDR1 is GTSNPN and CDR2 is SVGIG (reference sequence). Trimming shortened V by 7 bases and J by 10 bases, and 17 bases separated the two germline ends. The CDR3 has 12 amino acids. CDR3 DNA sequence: TGTGCCTCCGCCTGGGGGGCGGGGGAGCAGTTCTTC. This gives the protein CASAWGAGEQFF.

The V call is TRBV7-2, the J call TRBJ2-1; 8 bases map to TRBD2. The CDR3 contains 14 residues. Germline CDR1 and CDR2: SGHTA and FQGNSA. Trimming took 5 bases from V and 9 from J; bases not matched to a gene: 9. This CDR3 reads CASSPAGGGSEQFF. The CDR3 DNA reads TGTGCCAGCAGCCCCGCGGGGGGAGGAAGTGAGCAGTTCTTC.

The CDR3 DNA reads TGCGCCAGCAGCTTGGAGGGGATATTGGGCTACACCTTC. Translation: CASSLEGILGYTF. This chain links TRBV5-1 with TRBJ1-2; D is possibly TRBD1 (5 bases). The CDR3 consists of 13 residues. Trimming took 0 bases from V and 8 from J, leaving 11 bases between them. CDR1 and CDR2 from the germline V gene are SGHRS and YFSETQ.

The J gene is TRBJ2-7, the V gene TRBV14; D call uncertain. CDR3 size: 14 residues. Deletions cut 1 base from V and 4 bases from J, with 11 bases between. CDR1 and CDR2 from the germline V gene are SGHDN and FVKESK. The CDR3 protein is CASSQAQVWYEQYF. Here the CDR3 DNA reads TGTGCCAGCAGCCAAGCGCAGGTTTGGTACGAGCAGTACTTC.

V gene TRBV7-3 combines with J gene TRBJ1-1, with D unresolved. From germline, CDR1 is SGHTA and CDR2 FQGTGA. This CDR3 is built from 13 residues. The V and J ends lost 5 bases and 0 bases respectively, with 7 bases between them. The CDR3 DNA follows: TGTGCCAGCAGCGGAGCGTTGAACACTGAAGCTTTCTTT. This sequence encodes CASSGALNTEAFF.

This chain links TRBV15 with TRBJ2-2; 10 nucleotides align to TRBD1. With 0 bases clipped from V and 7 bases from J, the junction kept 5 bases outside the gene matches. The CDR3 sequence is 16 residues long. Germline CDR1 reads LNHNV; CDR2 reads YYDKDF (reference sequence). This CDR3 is CATSRDKGQGLGELFF. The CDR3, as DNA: TGTGCCACCAGCAGAGATAAGGGACAGGGGCTCGGGGAGCTGTTTTTT.

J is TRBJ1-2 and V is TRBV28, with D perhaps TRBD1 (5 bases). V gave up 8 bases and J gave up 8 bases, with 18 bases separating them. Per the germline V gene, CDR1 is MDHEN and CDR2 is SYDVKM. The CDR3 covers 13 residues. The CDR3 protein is CASQHRDRWGYTF. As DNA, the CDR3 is TGTGCCAGCCAACACCGGGACCGGTGGGGCTACACCTTC.

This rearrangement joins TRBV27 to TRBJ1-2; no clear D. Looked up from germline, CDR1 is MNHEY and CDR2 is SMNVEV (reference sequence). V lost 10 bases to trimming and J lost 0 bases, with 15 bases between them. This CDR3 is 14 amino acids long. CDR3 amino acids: CATRLTPTNYGYTF. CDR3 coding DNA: TGTGCCACCCGGCTGACACCTACTAACTATGGCTACACCTTC.

Here the CDR3 DNA reads TGTGCCAGCAGCCGGACAGGGATGGCGCAGTATTTT. It encodes CASSRTGMAQYF. The chain carries TRBV6-2 or TRBV6-3 and TRBJ2-3, with 8 bases identical to TRBD1. This CDR3 comprises 12 residues. The trim removed 6 bases at V and 10 bases at J, leaving 6 bases unmatched. Germline-derived CDR1 and CDR2 are MNHEY and SVGEGT.

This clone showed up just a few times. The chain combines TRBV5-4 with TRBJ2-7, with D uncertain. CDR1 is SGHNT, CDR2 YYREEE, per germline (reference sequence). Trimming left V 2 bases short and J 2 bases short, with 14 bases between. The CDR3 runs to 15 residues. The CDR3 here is CASSLDVFNTYEQYF. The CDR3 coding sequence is TGTGCCAGCAGCTTAGACGTATTCAACACCTACGAGCAGTACTTC.

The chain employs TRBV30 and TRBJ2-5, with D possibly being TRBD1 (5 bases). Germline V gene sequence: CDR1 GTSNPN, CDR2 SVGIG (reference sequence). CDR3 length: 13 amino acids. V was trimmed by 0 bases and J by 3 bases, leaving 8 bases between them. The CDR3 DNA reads TGTGCCTGGAGTGTAGGGGCTAAAGAGACCCAGTACTTC. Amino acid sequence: CAWSVGAKETQYF.

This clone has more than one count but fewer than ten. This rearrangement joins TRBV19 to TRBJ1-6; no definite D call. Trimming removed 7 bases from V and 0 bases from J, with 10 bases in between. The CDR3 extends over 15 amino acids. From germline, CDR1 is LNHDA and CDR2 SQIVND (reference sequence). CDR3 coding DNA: TGTGCCAGTAAGGAGCTCAGCTCCTATAATTCACCCCTCCACTTT. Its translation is CASKELSSYNSPLHF.

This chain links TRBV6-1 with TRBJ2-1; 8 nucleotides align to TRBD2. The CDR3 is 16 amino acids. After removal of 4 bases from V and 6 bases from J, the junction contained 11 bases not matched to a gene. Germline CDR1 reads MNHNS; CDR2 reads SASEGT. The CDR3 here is CASSGGPAGEGNEQFF. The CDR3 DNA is TGTGCCAGCAGTGGAGGTCCAGCGGGAGAAGGCAATGAGCAGTTCTTC.

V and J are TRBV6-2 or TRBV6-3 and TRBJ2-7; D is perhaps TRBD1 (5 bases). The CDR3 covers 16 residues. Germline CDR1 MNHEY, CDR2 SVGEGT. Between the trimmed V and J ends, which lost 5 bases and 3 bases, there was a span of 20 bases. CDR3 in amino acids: CASSRTTAGVRYEQYF. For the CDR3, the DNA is TGTGCCAGCAGTCGCACGACAGCAGGTGTTCGCTACGAGCAGTACTTC.

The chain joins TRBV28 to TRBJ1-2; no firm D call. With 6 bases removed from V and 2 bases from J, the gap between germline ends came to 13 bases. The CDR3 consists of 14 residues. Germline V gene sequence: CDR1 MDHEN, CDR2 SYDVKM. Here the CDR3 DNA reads TGTGCCAGCAGCACTCCGGGCCACAACTATGGCTACACCTTC. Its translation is CASSTPGHNYGYTF.

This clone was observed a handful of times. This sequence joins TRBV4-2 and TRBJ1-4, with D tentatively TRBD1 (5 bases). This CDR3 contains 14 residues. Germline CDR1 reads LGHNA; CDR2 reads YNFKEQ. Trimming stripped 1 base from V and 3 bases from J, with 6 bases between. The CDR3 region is CASSQGGSNEKLFF. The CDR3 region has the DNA TGTGCCAGCAGCCAAGGGGGGTCTAATGAAAAACTGTTTTTT.

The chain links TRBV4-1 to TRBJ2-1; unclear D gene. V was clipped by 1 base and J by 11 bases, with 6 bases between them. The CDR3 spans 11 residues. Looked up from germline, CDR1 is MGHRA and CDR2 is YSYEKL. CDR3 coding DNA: TGCGCCAGCAGCCAAGCCGAACAGCAGTTCTTC. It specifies CASSQAEQQFF.

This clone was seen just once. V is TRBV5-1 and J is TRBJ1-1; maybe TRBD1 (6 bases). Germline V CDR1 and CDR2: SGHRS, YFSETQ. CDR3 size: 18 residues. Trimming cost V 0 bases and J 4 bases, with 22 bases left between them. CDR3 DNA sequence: TGCGCCAGCAGCTTGGCCGGTGGGGGGGGCGAGAGTGGCACTGAAGCTTTCTTT. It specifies CASSLAGGGGESGTEAFF.

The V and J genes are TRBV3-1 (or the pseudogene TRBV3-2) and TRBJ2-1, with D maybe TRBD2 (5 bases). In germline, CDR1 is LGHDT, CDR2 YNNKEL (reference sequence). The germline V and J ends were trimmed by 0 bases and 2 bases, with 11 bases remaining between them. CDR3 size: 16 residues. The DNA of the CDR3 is TGTGCCAGCAGCCAAGATCGACTACCAACCTACAATGAGCAGTTCTTC. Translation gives CASSQDRLPTYNEQFF.

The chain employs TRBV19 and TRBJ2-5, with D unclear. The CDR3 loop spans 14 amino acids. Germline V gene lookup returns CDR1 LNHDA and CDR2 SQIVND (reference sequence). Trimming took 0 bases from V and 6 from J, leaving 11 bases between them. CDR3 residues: CASSIDPDGKTQYF. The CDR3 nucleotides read TGTGCCAGTAGTATAGATCCCGATGGGAAGACCCAGTACTTC.

The CDR3 nucleotides read TGTGCCAGCAAAGGGACTAGCGGGAGTTTCTCGGAGCAGTACTTC. This translates into CASKGTSGSFSEQYF. The chain recombines TRBV7-9 with TRBJ2-7, with 14 positions matching TRBD2. This CDR3 contains 15 residues. CDR1 and CDR2 (germline): SEHNR, FQNEAQ (reference sequence). V trimming: 7 bases; J trimming: 7 bases; junction bases outside the gene matches: 9.

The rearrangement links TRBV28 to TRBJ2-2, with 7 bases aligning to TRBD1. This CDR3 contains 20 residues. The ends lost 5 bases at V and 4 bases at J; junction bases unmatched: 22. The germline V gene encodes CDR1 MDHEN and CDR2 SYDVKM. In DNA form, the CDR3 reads TGTGCCAGCAGTCTTCCCGGGACAGATTACTTCAGAACCTCCACCGGGGAGCTGTTTTTT. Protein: CASSLPGTDYFRTSTGELFF.

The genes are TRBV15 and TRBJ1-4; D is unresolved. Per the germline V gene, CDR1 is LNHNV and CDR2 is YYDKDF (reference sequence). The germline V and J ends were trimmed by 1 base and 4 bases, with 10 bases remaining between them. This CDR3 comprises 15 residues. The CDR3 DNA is TGTGCCACCAGCAGAGTGGACCGAGATAATGAAAAACTGTTTTTT. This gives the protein CATSRVDRDNEKLFF.

The CDR3 spells CASIYPGARGTEAFF. The CDR3 DNA reads as TGTGCCAGCATCTACCCCGGGGCGCGGGGTACTGAAGCTTTCTTT. V and J are TRBV28 and TRBJ1-1, with D perhaps matching TRBD1 (5 bases). Trimming pared 7 bases from V and 5 bases from J, leaving 20 bases between. The germline V gene has CDR1 MDHEN and CDR2 SYDVKM. The length of the CDR3 is 15 residues.

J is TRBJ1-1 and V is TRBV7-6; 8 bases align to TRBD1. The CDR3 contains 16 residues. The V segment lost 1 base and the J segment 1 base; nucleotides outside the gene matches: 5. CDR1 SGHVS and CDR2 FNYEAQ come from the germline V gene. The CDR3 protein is CASSLEGQGANTEAFF. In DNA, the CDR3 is TGTGCCAGCAGCTTAGAAGGGCAGGGGGCGAACACTGAAGCTTTCTTT.

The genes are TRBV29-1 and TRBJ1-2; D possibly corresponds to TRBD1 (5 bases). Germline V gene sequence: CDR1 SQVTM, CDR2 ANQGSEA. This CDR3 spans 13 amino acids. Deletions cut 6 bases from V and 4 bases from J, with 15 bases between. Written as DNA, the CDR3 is TGCAGCGTCGTCCCACAGGAGGGCTATGGCTACACCTTC. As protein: CSVVPQEGYGYTF.